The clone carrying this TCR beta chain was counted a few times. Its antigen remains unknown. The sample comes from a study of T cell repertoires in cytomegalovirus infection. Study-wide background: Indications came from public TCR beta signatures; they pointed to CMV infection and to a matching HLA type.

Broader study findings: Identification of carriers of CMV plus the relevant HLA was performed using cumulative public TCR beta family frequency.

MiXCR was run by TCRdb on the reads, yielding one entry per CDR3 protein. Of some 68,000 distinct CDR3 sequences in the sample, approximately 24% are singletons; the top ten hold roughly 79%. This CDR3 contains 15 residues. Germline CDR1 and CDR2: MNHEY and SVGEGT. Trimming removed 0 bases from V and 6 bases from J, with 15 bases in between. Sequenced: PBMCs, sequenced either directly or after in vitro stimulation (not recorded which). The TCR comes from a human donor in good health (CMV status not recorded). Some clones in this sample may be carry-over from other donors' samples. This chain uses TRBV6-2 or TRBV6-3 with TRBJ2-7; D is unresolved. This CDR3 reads CASSYSSGFSAEQYV. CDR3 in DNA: TGTGCCAGCAGTTACTCTTCCGGGTTTTCTGCCGAGCAGTACGTC.